The clone carrying this T cell receptor (beta chain) was observed at least ten times. The antigen remains unidentified. The CDR3 is 11 amino acids. Trimming removed 2 bases from V and 7 bases from J, with 4 bases in between. Germline V gives CDR1 SGDLS, CDR2 YYNGEE. The data belong to a study of spatial heterogeneity in lung cancer. Study in general: Beta-chain sequences consistently outnumbered alpha-chain sequences in detection. A unique TCR and UMI combination showed up more than ten times in raw reads, on average.

Noted time point: sample taken at primary tumor resection. Whole RNA, isolated from tumor, nontumor lung or frozen PBMC, was sequenced without prior sorting. There were roughly 78 donors, all of them untreated patients with early-stage non-small cell lung cancer. General study results and limits: Resection blood, more than follow-up blood, showed ubiquitous expanded tumor TCRs.

TCRdb redid the calling of the 5' RACE reads with MiXCR, one entry per CDR3 protein. The profile shows some 39,000 distinct CDR3 sequences, approximately 7% of them singletons. This receptor was taken from a female donor with early-stage non-small cell lung cancer. This chain connects TRBV9 to TRBJ2-1; no clear D gene. Here the sequenced sample was PBMCs, taken at surgery. The CDR3 sequence: CASSVSNEQFF. In DNA, the CDR3 is TGTGCCAGCAGCGTCAGTAATGAGCAGTTCTTC.